A selection of T cell receptor beta chains follows, all from one sample in a study of blood T cell repertoires in COVID-19. Assay: immunoSEQ multiplex PCR; the TCRdb copy retains only in-frame clones and omits some. The sample consists of 150,000 to 200,000 clones, roughly four fifths of them appearing once. The sequenced sample consisted of peripheral blood. The receptors stem from a woman aged 70-85 years with COVID-19, enrolled during active disease. Each CDR3 is given with its conserved first and last residue. Each record gives: V gene, clone size, J gene, D gene, CDR3 length, CDR3 protein, CDR3 DNA. The D gene is left open where the match is weak. Clone size is stated in some rows and not others, as once, few, many or a class when expanded.

TRBV18,few,TRBJ1-2,-,16,CASSQQRSGQNYGYTF,TGTGCCAGCTCCCAACAGCGTTCCGGACAGAACTATGGCTACACCTTC
TRBV14,once,TRBJ2-1,TRBD2,19,CASSPNGTSGRPPYNEQFF,TGTGCCAGCAGCCCTAACGGGACTAGCGGGAGGCCGCCCTACAATGAGCAGTTCTTC
TRBV30,-,TRBJ1-5,TRBD1,13,CAWERGLNQPQHF,TGTGCCTGGGAGAGGGGGCTAAATCAGCCCCAGCATTTT
TRBV6-5,-,TRBJ2-7,TRBD2,15,CASSTVGGSSYEQYF,TGTGCCAGCAGTACCGTGGGGGGGAGTTCCTACGAGCAGTACTTC
TRBV5-1,-,TRBJ2-5,-,14,CASSFSGSQETQYF,TGCGCCAGCAGCTTTTCAGGTTCGCAAGAGACCCAGTACTTC
TRBV28,-,TRBJ1-2,-,16,CASSLGTVTANYGYTF,TGTGCCAGCAGTTTAGGTACAGTTACGGCTAACTATGGCTACACCTTC
TRBV28,few,TRBJ1-4,TRBD1,15,CASSPGQGGGEKLFF,TGTGCCAGCAGCCCGGGACAGGGCGGAGGGGAAAAACTGTTTTTT
TRBV18,-,TRBJ2-2,TRBD2,17,CASSPPRTSGSLRELFF,TGTGCCAGCTCACCACCCAGGACTAGCGGGAGCCTTCGGGAGCTGTTTTTT
TRBV25-1,few,TRBJ2-2,TRBD2,17,CASSEYGTSGNTGELFF,TGTGCCAGCAGTGAATACGGGACTAGCGGGAATACCGGGGAGCTGTTTTTT
TRBV7-9,once,TRBJ1-6,-,11,CASSFQSPLHF,TGTGCCAGCAGCTTTCAGTCACCCCTCCACTTT
TRBV6-5,-,TRBJ2-7,TRBD2,15,CASSYEKRGPYEQYF,TGTGCCAGCAGTTACGAAAAGCGGGGCCCCTACGAGCAGTACTTC
TRBV6-2/TRBV6-3,-,TRBJ2-1,-,14,CASSPLGGPNEQFF,TGTGCCAGCAGTCCCCTCGGAGGGCCAAATGAGCAGTTCTTC
TRBV18,-,TRBJ2-1,TRBD2,16,CASSPPTSISYNEQFF,TGTGCCAGCTCACCTCCGACTAGCATCTCCTACAATGAGCAGTTCTTC
TRBV19,-,TRBJ1-1,TRBD1,14,CASKGRGARTEAFF,TGTGCCAGTAAGGGCAGGGGGGCTCGCACTGAAGCTTTCTTT
TRBV18,-,TRBJ2-5,-,13,CASSPLGGETQYF,TGTGCCAGCTCACCCCTGGGAGGAGAGACCCAGTACTTC
TRBV4-2,-,TRBJ2-7,-,15,CASSQGLLGALEQYF,TGTGCCAGCAGCCAAGGTTTACTTGGGGCCCTCGAGCAGTACTTC
TRBV6-5,-,TRBJ1-2,-,12,CASTNRHYGYTF,TGTGCCAGCACTAACAGACACTATGGCTACACCTTC
TRBV11-2,-,TRBJ2-7,-,14,CASSLRSLSREQYF,TGTGCCAGCAGCTTAAGGTCTCTTTCTAGGGAGCAGTACTTC
TRBV2,once,TRBJ2-2,TRBD2,14,CASSIAGGTGELFF,TGTGCCAGCAGTATAGCGGGAGGAACCGGGGAGCTGTTTTTT
TRBV27,-,TRBJ2-7,-,15,CASSLEEGRHYEQYF,TGTGCCAGCAGTTTGGAGGAGGGCCGGCACTACGAGCAGTACTTC
TRBV18,-,TRBJ1-3,-,17,CASSPPSGRSSGNTIYF,TGTGCCAGCTCACCACCTTCCGGGAGGAGCTCTGGAAACACCATATATTTT
TRBV12-3/TRBV12-4,-,TRBJ1-5,-,13,CASSLGQEQPQHF,TGTGCCAGCAGTTTAGGCCAGGAACAGCCCCAGCATTTT
TRBV6-5,-,TRBJ1-1,-,14,CASSKGVMNTEAFF,TGTGCCAGCAGTAAGGGGGTGATGAACACTGAAGCTTTCTTT
TRBV6-1,-,TRBJ2-1,TRBD2,16,CASSERVVAGVREQFF,TGTGCCAGCAGTGAGAGGGTGGTAGCGGGGGTCCGAGAGCAGTTCTTC
TRBV30,-,TRBJ1-5,TRBD1,15,CAWSEGGTGNQPQHF,TGTGCCTGGAGCGAGGGGGGGACAGGGAATCAGCCCCAGCATTTT
TRBV18,-,TRBJ2-5,TRBD1,13,CASSSGQQETQYF,TGTGCCAGCTCATCGGGACAGCAAGAGACCCAGTACTTC
TRBV18,-,TRBJ2-5,TRBD2,18,CASSPVRGRAGIPETQYF,TGTGCCAGCTCACCCGTTCGGGGGAGGGCCGGAATCCCAGAGACCCAGTACTTC
TRBV29-1,-,TRBJ2-1,TRBD1,13,CSSGTALVNEQFF,TGCAGTTCCGGGACAGCCCTCGTCAATGAGCAGTTCTTC
TRBV28,-,TRBJ2-3,TRBD1,21,CASSLRVVRDRGRGNADTQYF,TGTGCCAGCAGTTTACGGGTTGTTCGAGACAGGGGTCGTGGTAATGCAGATACGCAGTATTTT
TRBV2,-,TRBJ1-2,TRBD1,11,CASPQTGGEVF,TGTGCCAGCCCGCAGACAGGGGGAGAAGTCTTC
TRBV19,-,TRBJ2-7,TRBD2,14,CASRRLAGDDEQYF,TGTGCCAGTAGGAGACTAGCGGGAGATGACGAGCAGTACTTC
TRBV7-9,-,TRBJ1-2,TRBD1,15,CASSRTGGSGYGYTF,TGTGCCAGCAGCCGGACAGGGGGATCGGGCTATGGCTACACCTTC
TRBV20-1,few,TRBJ1-3,-,14,CSASGAGAGNTIYF,TGCAGTGCTAGTGGTGCGGGGGCTGGAAACACCATATATTTT
TRBV5-1,-,TRBJ2-7,-,14,CASSSDGGSYEQYF,TGCGCCAGCAGCTCGGACGGAGGGAGCTACGAGCAGTACTTC
TRBV6-2/TRBV6-3,-,TRBJ2-2,TRBD2,17,CASSYSGLAPNTGELFF,TGTGCCAGCAGTTACTCGGGACTAGCCCCGAACACCGGGGAGCTGTTTTTT
TRBV30,-,TRBJ1-6,-,14,CAWRSAGLNSPLHF,TGTGCCTGGAGGTCGGCAGGGCTTAATTCACCCCTCCACTTT
TRBV28,-,TRBJ2-2,-,15,CASRGTASNTGELFF,TGTGCCAGCCGCGGGACAGCTTCGAACACCGGGGAGCTGTTTTTT
TRBV28,-,TRBJ2-5,-,14,CASSLTATQETQYF,TGTGCCAGCAGCTTGACAGCGACACAAGAGACCCAGTACTTC
TRBV7-2,-,TRBJ2-7,-,13,CASSPPGDYEQYF,TGTGCCAGCAGCCCACCGGGTGACTACGAGCAGTACTTC
TRBV7-6,-,TRBJ2-7,TRBD1,15,CASSSGTVSSYEQYF,TGTGCCAGCAGCTCCGGGACAGTGAGCTCCTACGAGCAGTACTTC
TRBV6-5,-,TRBJ1-1,-,14,CASSYSGGNTEAFF,TGTGCCAGCAGTTACTCGGGGGGAAACACTGAAGCTTTCTTT
TRBV24-1,-,TRBJ1-2,TRBD1,15,CATSDPDRGYYGYTF,TGTGCCACCAGTGACCCGGACAGGGGCTACTATGGCTACACCTTC
TRBV5-8,-,TRBJ2-5,-,14,CASSLTGVKETQYF,TGTGCCAGCAGCTTGACGGGAGTTAAAGAGACCCAGTACTTC
TRBV6-5,-,TRBJ2-1,TRBD2,14,CASSLRLALNEQFF,TGTGCCAGCAGCCTAAGACTAGCTTTGAATGAGCAGTTCTTC
TRBV18,-,TRBJ2-1,-,15,CASSLSGDSTNEQFF,TGTGCCAGCTCACTGAGCGGAGACTCCACCAATGAGCAGTTCTTC
TRBV2,-,TRBJ2-1,TRBD2,17,CASSVLLRTSGNNEQFF,TGTGCCAGCAGTGTCCTCCTTAGGACTAGCGGGAACAATGAGCAGTTCTTC
TRBV5-1,-,TRBJ1-3,TRBD1,17,CASSGAGGDSSGNTIYF,TGCGCCAGCAGCGGGGCAGGGGGCGATTCCTCTGGAAACACCATATATTTT
TRBV7-3,once,TRBJ2-1,-,12,CASSFQGHEQFF,TGTGCCAGCAGCTTCCAGGGTCATGAGCAGTTCTTC
TRBV5-1,once,TRBJ1-1,-,13,CASSQAKNTEAFF,TGCGCCAGCAGCCAGGCCAAGAACACTGAAGCTTTCTTT